What follows are 23 T cell receptor beta chains derived from one specimen sequenced in a study of Graves' ophthalmopathy and Graves' hyperthyroidism. RNA transcripts provided the template for amplifying TCR beta CDR3 regions. Second-round multiplex PCR followed a first-round RT-PCR using HTBI primers. TCRdb analysed the multiplex PCR reads with MiXCR anew, one entry per CDR3 protein. Of 200,000 to 250,000 distinct CDR3 sequences in the sample, about 22% are singletons; the top ten hold 35% to 55%. Sequenced sample: peripheral blood. The receptors were sampled from a woman between 50 and 59 years old with Graves' ophthalmopathy.

This clonotype came up many times. V is TRBV6-1 and J is TRBJ1-2, with a tentative D call TRBD1 (6 bases). Trimming took off 6 bases at V and 5 bases at J, with 19 bases between the two ends. Germline CDR1 MNHNS, CDR2 SASEGT. The CDR3 is 15 amino acids. CDR3 protein: CASSAPKQGFYGYTF. The CDR3, as DNA: TGTGCCAGCAGCGCCCCCAAACAGGGATTTTATGGCTACACCTTC.

This clonotype was seen ten or more times. The chain joins TRBV12-3 or TRBV12-4 to TRBJ2-7; the D gene is possibly TRBD2 (6 bases). The CDR3 is 12 residues long. Between the trimmed V and J ends, which lost 10 bases and 6 bases, there was a span of 16 bases. In DNA, the CDR3 is TGTGCCACCCAAAGATCGGGACTCGAGCAGTACTTC. Encoded protein: CATQRSGLEQYF.

At least ten counts were recorded for this clonotype. CDR3 amino acids: CASSFGVLDYNSPLHF. Here the CDR3 DNA reads TGTGCCAGCAGCTTCGGGGTCCTCGATTATAATTCACCCCTCCACTTT. The chain recombines TRBV5-5 with TRBJ1-6; no reliable D call. V shed 2 bases and J shed 4 bases, with 13 bases lying between them. Germline loops: CDR1 SGHKS, CDR2 YYEKEE (reference sequence). This CDR3 region has 16 residues.

This clonotype appeared a few times. The J gene is TRBJ2-4, the V gene TRBV3-1; 10 bases match TRBD1. The CDR3 sequence is 16 residues long. Germline V lookup: CDR1 LGHDT, CDR2 YNNKEL (reference sequence). Unmatched junction bases numbered 1, after V lost 1 base and J lost 1 base. The CDR3 here is CASSQGTGGAKNIQYF. CDR3 nucleotides: TGTGCCAGCAGCCAAGGGACAGGGGGGGCCAAAAACATTCAGTACTTC.

Many counts were recorded for this clonotype. This chain uses TRBV6-5 with TRBJ1-1; maybe TRBD1 (5 bases). Between the trimmed V and J ends, which lost 8 bases and 10 bases, there was a span of 20 bases. Germline values: CDR1 MNHEY, CDR2 SVGAGI. The CDR3 loop spans 13 amino acids. CDR3 in DNA: TGTGCCAGCGGACTAAATGCCGGGACTCCAGCTTTCTTT. This codes for CASGLNAGTPAFF.

This clonotype was detected ten times or more. The J gene is TRBJ2-2, the V gene TRBV5-1; possibly TRBD2 for D (5 bases). V was pared by 5 bases and J by 0 bases, with 8 bases between. Germline assignment: CDR1 SGHRS and CDR2 YFSETQ. The CDR3 extends over 14 amino acids. In nucleotides, the CDR3 is TGCGCCAGCAGGCTAGCAGCGAACACCGGGGAGCTGTTTTTT. It codes for CASRLAANTGELFF.

This rearrangement joins TRBV7-2 to TRBJ2-5, with D possibly matching TRBD2 (6 bases). Germline V gene data show CDR1 as SGHTA and CDR2 as FQGNSA. Trimming removed 4 bases from V and 4 bases from J, with 19 bases in between. The CDR3 totals 16 residues. CDR3 residues: CASSSRRQTRGETQYF. In DNA, the CDR3 is TGTGCCAGCAGCTCACGACGACAGACTAGGGGAGAGACCCAGTACTTC. Based on the CDR3 plus reference TRBV7-2 and TRBJ2-5, the full variable domain is GAGVSQSPSNKVTEKGKDVELRCDPISGHTALYWYRQSLGQGLEFLIYFQGNSAPDKSGLPSDRFSAERTGGSVSTLTIQRTQQEDSAVYLCASSSRRQTRGETQYFGPGTRLLVL.

There are many counts of this clonotype. V is TRBV29-1 and J is TRBJ1-6, with TRBD1 matching 8 bases. The V and J ends lost 3 bases and 6 bases, in that order; junction bases with no gene match: 1. The CDR3 consists of 13 residues. Germline V gives CDR1 SQVTM, CDR2 ANQGSEA. The CDR3 sequence: CSVDDRGNSPLHF. CDR3 coding DNA: TGCAGCGTTGACGACAGGGGTAATTCACCCCTCCACTTT.

This clonotype was seen ten or more times. The V call is TRBV20-1, the J call TRBJ2-5, with TRBD2 identical over 7 bases. Losses at the gene ends were 6 bases for V and 2 bases for J; bases not matched to a gene: 12. CDR1 is DFQATT and CDR2 is SNEGSKA in the germline V gene (reference sequence). The CDR3 has 15 residues. CDR3 protein: CSAPPGAGEQETQYF. CDR3 nucleotide sequence: TGCAGTGCACCACCCGGGGCGGGAGAACAAGAGACCCAGTACTTC.

Concerning this clonotype itself: The junction and the germline gene differ at one end; a read error may be behind it. The rearrangement links TRBV6-2 or TRBV6-3 to TRBJ2-7; 9 nucleotides agree with TRBD2. Germline-derived CDR1 and CDR2 are MNHEY and SVGEGT. CDR3 length: 18 residues. CDR3 sequence reads: CASRIPRGGRAVRNEQYF. CDR3 in DNA: TGTGCCAGCAGGATCCCCCGAGGCGGGAGGGCCGTGAGAAACGAGCAATACTTC.

This clonotype was counted ten times or more. V and J are TRBV30 and TRBJ1-2; a possible D gene is TRBD1 (5 bases). Trimming stripped 1 base from V and 6 bases from J, with 12 bases between. Germline values: CDR1 GTSNPN, CDR2 SVGIG (reference sequence). CDR3 length: 13 residues. Written as DNA, the CDR3 is TGTGCCTGGAGTGAAAGGGACTTTCATGGCTACACCTTC. Encoded protein: CAWSERDFHGYTF.

This clonotype was found many times. V usage is TRBV2 and J usage is TRBJ2-5, with D uncertain. Trimming shortened V by 5 bases and J by 5 bases, and 9 bases separated the two germline ends. CDR3 length: 12 residues. Per the germline V gene, CDR1 is SNHLY and CDR2 is FYNNEI. This CDR3 is CASSPFSETQYF. CDR3 sequence (DNA): TGTGCCAGCAGTCCTTTTTCTGAGACCCAGTACTTC.

V is TRBV6-5 and J is TRBJ2-7; the D gene is possibly TRBD1 (5 bases). The V end lost 2 bases, the J end lost 2 bases, and 13 bases lay between the germline ends. CDR3 size: 15 residues. Germline lookup yields CDR1 MNHEY and CDR2 SVGAGI. This chain's CDR3 is CASSYGADSTYEQYF. The CDR3 region has the DNA TGTGCCAGCAGTTACGGGGCCGACAGCACCTACGAGCAGTACTTC.

This clonotype was detected ten times or more. The chain has TRBV11-1 and TRBJ1-1; 8 bases are shared with TRBD1. Trimming cost V 2 bases and J 8 bases; bases outside gene matches: 7. CDR1 SGHAT and CDR2 FQDESV come from the germline V gene (reference sequence). This CDR3 has 14 amino acids. DNA of the CDR3: TGTGCCAGCAGCTTATTGGCGGACAGGGTCGAAGCTTTCTTT. It encodes CASSLLADRVEAFF.

This clonotype was detected ten times or more. The rearrangement links TRBV5-1 to TRBJ2-2, with TRBD2 identical over 7 bases. The CDR3 runs to 20 residues. V lost 4 bases to trimming and J lost 6 bases; unmatched junction nucleotides: 24. Germline CDR1 SGHRS, CDR2 YFSETQ. The CDR3 region has the DNA TGCGCCAGCAGCCCACCTGCGACACCTACGGCGGGAGTTGGTCCCGGGGAGCTGTTTTTT. This translates into CASSPPATPTAGVGPGELFF.

This clonotype was seen repeatedly, ten times or more. The rearrangement joins TRBV4-1 to TRBJ2-2, with D possibly being TRBD2 (5 bases). CDR1 and CDR2 from the germline V gene are MGHRA and YSYEKL. The V gene lost 0 bases and the J gene lost 0 bases, with 11 bases spanning the gap. The CDR3 is 17 residues long. CDR3 bases: TGCGCCAGCAGCCAAGATCGAGAGCGGACGAACACCGGGGAGCTGTTTTTT. Protein product: CASSQDRERTNTGELFF.

This clonotype was observed at least ten times. The V and J genes are TRBV12-3 or TRBV12-4 and TRBJ2-7; 9 nucleotides match TRBD1. Trimming removed 5 bases from V and 2 bases from J; junction bases left unmatched: 7. The CDR3 covers 15 residues. The DNA for the CDR3 is TGTGCCAGCAGTGGACCGGGACAGGGCCCCTACGAGCAGTACTTC. Translating gives CASSGPGQGPYEQYF.

This clonotype was counted ten times or more. The V gene is TRBV12-3 or TRBV12-4, the J gene TRBJ2-7, with no clear D. V was cut by 2 bases and J by 6 bases, with 14 bases left in between. The CDR3 runs 14 residues. The CDR3 protein is CASSLSRLWSEQYF. DNA of the CDR3: TGTGCCAGCAGTTTATCTCGTTTGTGGTCCGAGCAGTACTTC.

This clonotype was seen a few times. V gene TRBV30 combines with J gene TRBJ1-5; D is unclear. CDR3 length: 12 residues. Germline V gives CDR1 GTSNPN, CDR2 SVGIG (reference sequence). V lost 4 bases and J 7 bases, leaving 11 bases between the germline ends. The CDR3 is CAWTVGNQPQHF. In DNA form, the CDR3 reads TGTGCCTGGACGGTAGGGAACCAGCCCCAGCATTTT.

This clonotype was detected many times. The conserved final phenylalanine or tryptophan is absent from the CDR3, which likely points to a read error. The chain has TRBV6-1 and TRBJ2-7, with 9 nucleotides matching TRBD2. There are 13 residues in the CDR3. J lost 5 bases, V lost 4 bases, and 3 bases had no gene match. Germline assignment: CDR1 MNHNS and CDR2 SASEGT. CDR3 nucleotides: TGTGCCAGCAGTGGGACTAGCGTTAACGAGCAGTACTCC. This sequence encodes CASSGTSVNEQYS.

The chain combines TRBV5-5 with TRBJ1-5, with 7 positions matching TRBD1. The V gene's germline CDR1 is SGHKS and CDR2 YYEKEE (reference sequence). V was pared by 4 bases and J by 5 bases, with 9 bases of the junction left unmatched. The CDR3 spans 15 residues. CDR3 DNA sequence: TGTGCCAGCAGCCCCACCGTACAGGGGTATCAGCCCCAGCATTTT. It specifies CASSPTVQGYQPQHF.

This clonotype was observed many times. The chain recombines TRBV7-2 with TRBJ2-7; D is unresolved. This CDR3 has 13 amino acids. Per the germline V gene, CDR1 is SGHTA and CDR2 is FQGNSA. Trimming left V 3 bases short and J 1 base short, with 7 bases between. Written as DNA, the CDR3 is TGTGCCAGCAGCTTCGGCAGTTCCTACGAGCAGTACTTC. Translated, it gives CASSFGSSYEQYF.

The table lists this clonotype with many counts. This chain uses TRBV11-2 with TRBJ2-2, with TRBD2 matching 8 bases. The CDR3 totals 16 residues. Trimming cost V 6 bases and J 2 bases; bases outside gene matches: 8. Germline lookup yields CDR1 SGHAT and CDR2 FQNNGV. The chain's CDR3 is CASRTWTSRNTGELFF. The CDR3 DNA is TGTGCCAGCAGAACCTGGACTAGCCGAAACACCGGGGAGCTGTTTTTT.